Reported below is one T cell receptor beta chain. Its antigen is currently unknown. Extracted total RNA amounted to at least 5.5 micrograms for each sample. These data come from a study of blood T cells in healthy people across ages. Study-wide points: Significant beta diversity loss was already apparent by age 40, declining roughly linearly.

V lost 7 bases, J lost 0 bases, and 14 bases lay in between. The CDR3 has 16 residues. Germline CDR1 SGHRS, CDR2 YFSETQ. A second PCR of about 7 to 12 cycles used a sample-barcoded 5' primer and a J-beta primer mix. TCRdb called the 5' RACE reads again in MiXCR, with one record for every CDR3 protein. The sample includes some 700,000 distinct CDR3 sequences, about 20% seen only once; the top ten take approximately 20%. The receptor was derived from a man aged 70 or older in good health. Sequencing input: blood. The gene calls are TRBV5-1 and TRBJ2-6; no definite D call. DNA of the CDR3: TGCGCCAGCTTCCAGGCCGTGAGCTCTGGGGCCAACGTCCTGACTTTC. This sequence encodes CASFQAVSSGANVLTF.